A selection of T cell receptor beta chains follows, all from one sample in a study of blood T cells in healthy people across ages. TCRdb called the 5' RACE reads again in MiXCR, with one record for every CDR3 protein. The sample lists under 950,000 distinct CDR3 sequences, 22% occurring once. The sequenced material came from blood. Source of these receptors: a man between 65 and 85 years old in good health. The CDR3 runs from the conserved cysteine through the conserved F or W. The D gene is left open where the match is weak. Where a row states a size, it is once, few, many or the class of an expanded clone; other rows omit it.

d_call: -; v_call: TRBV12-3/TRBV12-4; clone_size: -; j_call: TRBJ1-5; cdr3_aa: CASSGQNNKQPQHF; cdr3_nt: TGTGCCAGCAGTGGACAGAATAACAAACAGCCCCAGCATTTT
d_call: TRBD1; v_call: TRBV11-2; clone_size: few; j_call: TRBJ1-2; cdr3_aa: CASSTDRDVWGYTF; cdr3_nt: TGTGCCAGCAGCACGGACAGGGACGTCTGGGGCTACACCTTC
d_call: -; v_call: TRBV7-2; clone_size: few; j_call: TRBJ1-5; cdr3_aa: CASSLSHSSNQPQHF; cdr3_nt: TGTGCCAGCAGCTTATCTCACAGCAGCAATCAGCCCCAGCATTTT
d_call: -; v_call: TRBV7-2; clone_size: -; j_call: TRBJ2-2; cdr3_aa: CASNYTVAGSNTGELFF; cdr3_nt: TGTGCCAGCAACTACACTGTGGCGGGATCGAACACCGGGGAGCTGTTTTTT
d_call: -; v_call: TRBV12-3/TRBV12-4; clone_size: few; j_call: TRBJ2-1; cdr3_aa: CASRRPRGRDNEQFF; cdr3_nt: TGTGCCAGCAGGCGCCCCCGAGGGCGGGACAATGAGCAGTTCTTC
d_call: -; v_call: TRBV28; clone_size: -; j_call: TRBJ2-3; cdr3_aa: CASSLGGGPSHTQYF; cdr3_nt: TGTGCCAGCAGTTTAGGAGGGGGACCGTCACATACGCAGTATTTT
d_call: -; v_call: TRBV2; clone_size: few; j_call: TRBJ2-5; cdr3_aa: CASTTRGRQETQYF; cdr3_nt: TGTGCCAGCACGACTAGGGGAAGGCAAGAGACCCAGTACTTC
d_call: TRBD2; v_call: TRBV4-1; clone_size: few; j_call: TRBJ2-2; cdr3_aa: CASSQDQRTGGRGGELFF; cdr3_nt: TGCGCCAGCAGCCAAGATCAGCGCACGGGGGGGCGAGGCGGGGAGCTGTTTTTT
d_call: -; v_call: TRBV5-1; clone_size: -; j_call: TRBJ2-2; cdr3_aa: CASRFSGANTGELFF; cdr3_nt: TGCGCCAGCCGGTTTAGCGGAGCGAACACCGGGGAGCTGTTTTTT
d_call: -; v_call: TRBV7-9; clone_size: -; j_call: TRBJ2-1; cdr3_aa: CASSLAQRRAF; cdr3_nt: TGTGCCAGCAGCTTAGCCCAGCGGAGGGCCTTC
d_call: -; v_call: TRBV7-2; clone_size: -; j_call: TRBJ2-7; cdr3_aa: CASSPSFLVSYEQYF; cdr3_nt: TGTGCCAGCAGCCCGTCCTTCCTGGTCTCCTACGAGCAGTACTTC
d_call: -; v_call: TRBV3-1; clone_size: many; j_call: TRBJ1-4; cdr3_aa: CASSQSHRDEKLFF; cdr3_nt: TGTGCCAGCAGCCAATCGCACAGGGATGAAAAACTGTTTTTT
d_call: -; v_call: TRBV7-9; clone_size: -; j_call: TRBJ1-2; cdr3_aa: CASSLVSVGGSGYTF; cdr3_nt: TGTGCCAGCAGCTTAGTCTCCGTCGGCGGCTCTGGCTACACCTTC
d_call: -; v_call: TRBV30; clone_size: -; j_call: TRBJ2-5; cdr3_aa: CAWSVNKAVWETQYF; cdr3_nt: TGTGCCTGGAGTGTAAACAAAGCCGTTTGGGAGACCCAGTACTTC
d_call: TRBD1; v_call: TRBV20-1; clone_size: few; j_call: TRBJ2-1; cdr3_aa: CSARIWDRDKDEQFF; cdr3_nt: TGCAGTGCTAGGATATGGGACAGGGATAAAGATGAGCAGTTCTTC
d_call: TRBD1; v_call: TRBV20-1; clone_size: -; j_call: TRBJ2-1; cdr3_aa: CSARQGYNEQFF; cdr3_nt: TGCAGTGCCCGACAGGGCTACAATGAGCAGTTCTTC
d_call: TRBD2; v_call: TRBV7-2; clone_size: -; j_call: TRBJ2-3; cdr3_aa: CASRLAGPSRIDTQYF; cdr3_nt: TGTGCCAGCAGGTTAGCGGGTCCCTCCCGGATAGATACGCAGTATTTT
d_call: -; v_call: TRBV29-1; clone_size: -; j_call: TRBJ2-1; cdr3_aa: CSITIPYNEQFF; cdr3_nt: TGCAGCATTACCATACCTTACAATGAGCAGTTCTTC
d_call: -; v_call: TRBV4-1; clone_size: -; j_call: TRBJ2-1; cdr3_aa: CASSHGEHTGNEQFF; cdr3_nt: TGCGCCAGCAGCCACGGAGAACATACCGGGAATGAGCAGTTCTTC
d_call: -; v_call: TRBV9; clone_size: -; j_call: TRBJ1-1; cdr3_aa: CASSADTRNTEAFF; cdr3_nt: TGTGCCAGCAGCGCCGACACTAGGAACACTGAAGCTTTCTTT
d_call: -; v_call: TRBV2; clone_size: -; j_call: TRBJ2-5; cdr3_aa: CASSGNRKQETQYF; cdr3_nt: TGTGCCAGCAGTGGGAACAGGAAACAAGAGACCCAGTACTTC
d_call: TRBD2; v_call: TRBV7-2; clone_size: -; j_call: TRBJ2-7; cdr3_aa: CASSLALAGGILYEQYF; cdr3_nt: TGTGCCAGCAGCTTAGCTCTAGCGGGGGGAATATTATACGAGCAGTACTTC
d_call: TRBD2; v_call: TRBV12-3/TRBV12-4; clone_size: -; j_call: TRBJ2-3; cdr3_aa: CASRTSGTTDTQYF; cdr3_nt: TGTGCCAGTAGGACTAGCGGGACCACAGATACGCAGTATTTT
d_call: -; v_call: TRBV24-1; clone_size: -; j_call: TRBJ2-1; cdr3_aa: CATSDLGGLRNEQFF; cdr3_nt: TGTGCCACCAGTGATTTGGGGGGGCTCCGCAATGAGCAGTTCTTC